Listed here is a single T cell receptor (beta chain). Its antigen is unidentified. The CDR3 runs to 16 residues. Germline CDR1 reads MNHNY; CDR2 reads SVGAGI (reference sequence). Unmatched junction bases numbered 3, after V lost 5 bases and J lost 1 base. The data were obtained in a study of beta chain features in type 1 diabetes. Study-level results: TCRB CDR3 length was moderately but significantly reduced in all four CD4+ subsets of Type 1 diabetes patients.

The authors reverse transcribed all of the isolated RNA, so sequencing captured expressed TCRB transcripts. Method: immunoSEQ multiplex PCR; TCRdb's copy keeps in-frame clones and lacks some. The sample yields under 300,000 clones, 24% seen once. Specimen: naive CD4+ T cells from blood. The chain combines TRBV6-6 with TRBJ2-2, with 11 bases matching TRBD2. This TCR was sampled from a woman in her twenties or thirties with type 1 diabetes. The CDR3 DNA is TGTGCCAGCAGTACTAGCGGGAGAGGGAACACCGGGGAGCTGTTTTTT. Its protein product is CASSTSGRGNTGELFF.